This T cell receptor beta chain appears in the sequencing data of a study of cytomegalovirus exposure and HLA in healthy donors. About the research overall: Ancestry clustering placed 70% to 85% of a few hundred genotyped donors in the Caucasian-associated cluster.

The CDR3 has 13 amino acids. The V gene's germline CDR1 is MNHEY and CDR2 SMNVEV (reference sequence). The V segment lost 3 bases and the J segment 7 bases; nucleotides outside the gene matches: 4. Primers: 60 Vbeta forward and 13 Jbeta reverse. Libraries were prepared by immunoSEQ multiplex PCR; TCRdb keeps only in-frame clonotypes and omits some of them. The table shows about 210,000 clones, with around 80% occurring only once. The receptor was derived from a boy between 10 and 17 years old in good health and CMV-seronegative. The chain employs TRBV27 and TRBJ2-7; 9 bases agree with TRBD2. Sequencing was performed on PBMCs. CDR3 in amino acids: CASSFILAGEQYF. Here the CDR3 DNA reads TGTGCCAGCAGTTTTATCCTAGCGGGGGAGCAGTACTTC.